This record concerns one TCR beta chain sequence. This sample is drawn from a study of blood T cell repertoires in COVID-19. Study information: From T cells, B-cell-depleted T cells, or PBMCs came the material, which was cDNA or gDNA.

V lost 5 bases, J lost 7 bases, and 8 bases lay in between. The germline V gene encodes CDR1 SGHAT and CDR2 FQNNGV. There are 11 residues in the CDR3. In the authors' workflow: Scientists estimated how many nucleated cells there were by amplifying reference gene primers. Clones were sequenced by immunoSEQ multiplex PCR, and TCRdb holds only the in-frame ones, with some missing. V and J calls and clone size are given by that table; D and trimming were obtained from the DNA. The sample includes roughly 200,000 clones, about four fifths of them seen just once. The genes are TRBV11-2 and TRBJ1-1, with D possibly being TRBD1 (5 bases). What was sequenced was peripheral blood. The sequence came from a man aged 55 to 70 with acute or convalescent COVID-19. The CDR3 region is CASSQQVEAFF. The CDR3 DNA follows: TGTGCCAGCAGCCAACAGGTTGAAGCTTTCTTT. The full variable domain, in which reference TRBV11-2 and TRBJ1-1 provide the parts outside the CDR3, is EAGVAQSPRYKIIEKRQSVAFWCNPISGHATLYWYQQILGQGPKLLIQFQNNGVVDDSQLPKDRFSAERLKGVDSTLKIQPAKLEDSAVYLCASSQQVEAFFGQGTRLTVV.